This record looks at one T cell receptor (beta chain) sequence and its context. This entry comes from a study of blood T cell repertoires in COVID-19. Clones were sequenced by immunoSEQ multiplex PCR, and TCRdb holds only the in-frame ones, with some missing. The repertoire holds over 200,000 clones, 88% seen once, with about 4.1% in the top ten. CDR1 and CDR2 from the germline V gene are MNHEY and SVGAGI. The CDR3 contains 13 residues. With V trimmed by 7 bases and J by 8 bases, 10 bases remained unmatched. The sequence was collected from a man in his 60s who had recovered from COVID-19. The V gene is TRBV6-5, the J gene TRBJ1-2, with 7 bases aligning to TRBD1. Material for sequencing was peripheral blood. The CDR3 protein is CASTPRGLSGYTF. DNA for the CDR3: TGTGCCAGCACTCCCAGGGGGTTGTCGGGCTACACCTTC.